A selection of T cell receptor beta chains follows, all from one sample in a study of blood T cells in healthy people across ages. TCRdb independently ran MiXCR on the 5' RACE reads; one entry per CDR3 protein. The sample lists roughly 930,000 distinct CDR3 sequences, around 46% occurring once. Source material: blood. All receptors come from a man between 25 and 39 years old in good health. Each CDR3 is given without its conserved first and last residue.

V gene: TRBV12-3/TRBV12-4
J gene: TRBJ2-5
CDR3 protein: ASSPDRGLKEQY

V gene: TRBV28
J gene: TRBJ2-3
CDR3 protein: AIGGPSDTQY

V gene: TRBV7-9
J gene: TRBJ1-2
CDR3 protein: AGSARYRAPYGYT

V gene: TRBV25-1
J gene: TRBJ2-5
CDR3 protein: ASSKDPLGTQY

V gene: TRBV18
J gene: TRBJ1-1
CDR3 protein: ASRGGALVAEAF

V gene: TRBV29-1
J gene: TRBJ2-7
CDR3 protein: SVLPGLAGASSYEQY

V gene: TRBV6-1
J gene: TRBJ1-5
CDR3 protein: ASSGQEGQPQH

V gene: TRBV5-1
J gene: TRBJ1-1
CDR3 protein: ASSSEGGLNTEAF

V gene: TRBV5-4
J gene: TRBJ2-5
CDR3 protein: ASSNDLVGRETQY

V gene: TRBV12-3/TRBV12-4
J gene: .
CDR3 protein: ASSSEGAKNIQY

V gene: TRBV28
J gene: TRBJ2-7
CDR3 protein: ASRAGYEQY

V gene: TRBV29-1
J gene: TRBJ1-2
CDR3 protein: SVGQADGYT

V gene: TRBV4-2
J gene: TRBJ1-2
CDR3 protein: ASSFRDSGYT

V gene: TRBV24-1
J gene: TRBJ2-5
CDR3 protein: ATSSIYQETQY

V gene: TRBV20-1
J gene: TRBJ2-1
CDR3 protein: SASPSGGYNEQF

V gene: TRBV20-1
J gene: TRBJ2-3
CDR3 protein: SAPRTSGAADTQY

V gene: TRBV9
J gene: TRBJ1-5
CDR3 protein: ASSITGGYYPQH

V gene: TRBV27
J gene: TRBJ2-1
CDR3 protein: ASSLCGTGGAMKQF

V gene: TRBV4-1
J gene: TRBJ1-3
CDR3 protein: ASSQDQGPDTIY

V gene: TRBV20-1
J gene: TRBJ1-2
CDR3 protein: SARSDNYGYT

V gene: TRBV7-9
J gene: TRBJ1-1
CDR3 protein: ATRGNRAYEGTEAF

V gene: TRBV28
J gene: TRBJ2-7
CDR3 protein: ASSLRWTNSYEQY

V gene: TRBV2
J gene: .
CDR3 protein: ASSAVGTGTEQY

V gene: TRBV6-6
J gene: TRBJ1-1
CDR3 protein: ASSATGARTEAF

V gene: TRBV6-1
J gene: TRBJ2-3
CDR3 protein: ASRETGGETDTQY

V gene: TRBV29-1
J gene: TRBJ1-2
CDR3 protein: SVEGRNYGYT

V gene: TRBV7-9
J gene: TRBJ1-2
CDR3 protein: ASSLAPQGPAEGYT

V gene: TRBV7-2
J gene: TRBJ2-7
CDR3 protein: ASSLLAGVNDHEQY

V gene: TRBV5-8
J gene: TRBJ2-5
CDR3 protein: ASSLGLAGGEETQY

V gene: TRBV6-6
J gene: TRBJ1-2
CDR3 protein: ASSWTGDSHT

V gene: TRBV3-1
J gene: TRBJ2-7
CDR3 protein: ASSRAGGDYEQY

V gene: TRBV28
J gene: TRBJ1-2
CDR3 protein: ASSLVGFAGYT

V gene: TRBV20-1
J gene: TRBJ2-1
CDR3 protein: SARVGRGAYNEQF

V gene: TRBV5-1
J gene: TRBJ2-1
CDR3 protein: ASSLPRGASYNEQF

V gene: TRBV15
J gene: TRBJ1-5
CDR3 protein: AARLQAGSNQPQH

V gene: TRBV20-1
J gene: TRBJ1-5
CDR3 protein: SASSVGSVDNQPQH

V gene: TRBV12-3/TRBV12-4
J gene: TRBJ2-1
CDR3 protein: ASSLAGGGHNNEQF

V gene: TRBV6-5
J gene: TRBJ1-4
CDR3 protein: ASTRNPNINEKLF

V gene: TRBV27
J gene: TRBJ2-7
CDR3 protein: ASSYLAGYEQY

V gene: TRBV5-1
J gene: TRBJ2-7
CDR3 protein: ASSLDWGTYEQY

V gene: TRBV10-3
J gene: TRBJ2-7
CDR3 protein: AIRPNRDRTYEQY

V gene: TRBV6-6
J gene: TRBJ1-4
CDR3 protein: ASSLRRSDEKLF

V gene: TRBV12-3/TRBV12-4
J gene: TRBJ1-1
CDR3 protein: ASRARGPNTEAF

V gene: TRBV7-9
J gene: TRBJ1-5
CDR3 protein: ASSPQGGNQPQH

V gene: TRBV21-1
J gene: TRBJ2-7
CDR3 protein: ASIFKGWRGFTYEQY